One TCR beta chain is described in this entry. Antigen unknown. This entry comes from a study of T cells after yellow fever vaccination. At the level of the study: SMART-Seq v4 Ultra Low Input prepared libraries from low-cell fractions.

CDR1 and CDR2 from the germline V gene are WSHSY and SAAADI. After removal of 5 bases from V and 2 bases from J, the junction contained 10 bases not matched to a gene. The CDR3 is 16 amino acids. General study points: Bulk-population clonotypes that are abundant could appear as contaminants in FACS-sorted repertoires.

TCRdb reprocessed the 5' RACE reads with MiXCR, giving one entry per CDR3 protein. This table holds approximately 550,000 distinct CDR3 sequences, over 15% found once. Sequencing used PBMCs, obtained 15 days after the yellow fever booster vaccination. The TCR was taken from a man aged 25-45 years who received the YFV17D yellow fever vaccine. The chain has TRBV10-2 and TRBJ2-7, with 9 bases matching TRBD1. The CDR3 loop is CASSFTTGTGPYEQYF. The CDR3 nucleotides are TGCGCCAGCAGTTTCACCACCGGGACAGGGCCCTACGAGCAGTACTTC.